The 27 T cell receptor beta chains below all came from one sample that was sequenced in a study of T-cell memory formation after mild COVID-19. Via MiXCR, TCRdb re-called the 5' RACE reads, giving one row per CDR3 protein. The table has hundreds of thousands of distinct CDR3 sequences, 20% to 30% seen once. Sequenced input: PBMCs or a T cell subset sorted from them (not recorded which). The receptors stem from an adult woman who had mild COVID-19 (a few samples of this study predate the infection). Cell type and time point are not known.

The CDR3 spells CASSLVGQGVNSPLHF. The CDR3 DNA reads as TGCGCCAGCAGCTTGGTGGGACAGGGGGTAAATTCACCCCTCCACTTT. V is TRBV5-1 and J is TRBJ1-6; TRBD1 matches at 11 bases. Germline trimming cut 0 bases from V and 7 bases from J; bases unmatched to any gene: 3. This CDR3 has 16 amino acids. Germline V gene lookup returns CDR1 SGHRS and CDR2 YFSETQ.

The chain employs TRBV4-3 and TRBJ2-1, with TRBD2 matching 10 bases. The CDR3 is 19 residues long. Germline CDR1 and CDR2: LGHNA and YSLEER. The V gene end was trimmed by 1 base and the J gene end by 0 bases; junction bases not matched to a gene: 9. CDR3 amino acids: CASSQVGASGSSSYNEQFF. CDR3 nucleotides: TGCGCCAGCAGCCAAGTTGGTGCTAGCGGGAGTAGCTCCTACAATGAGCAGTTCTTC.

This clonotype was counted ten times or more. V gene TRBV7-8 combines with J gene TRBJ2-3; D remains unclear. The CDR3 runs to 14 residues. V dropped 2 bases and J dropped 2 bases, with 8 bases sitting between them. Per the germline V gene, CDR1 is SGHVS and CDR2 is FQNEAQ. DNA of the CDR3: TGTGCCAGCAGCTTACGAATACACACAGATACGCAGTATTTT. It translates to CASSLRIHTDTQYF.

The V gene is TRBV5-4, the J gene TRBJ1-2, with no clear D. CDR3 size: 14 residues. Germline CDR1 and CDR2: SGHNT and YYREEE (reference sequence). V was trimmed by 4 bases and J by 2 bases, leaving 12 bases between them. CDR3 sequence (DNA): TGTGCCAGCAGCCCGCGTGGGGAAAACTATGGCTACACCTTC. Translation gives CASSPRGENYGYTF.

A word on this clonotype: This could be a read error, since a much larger clone is one nucleotide away. The chain joins TRBV7-2 to TRBJ2-2; D uncertain. Germline loops: CDR1 SGHTA, CDR2 FQGNSA. This CDR3 has 14 amino acids. V was pared by 7 bases and J by 3 bases, with 12 bases between. The CDR3 is CASTPITHTGELFF. CDR3 nucleotides: TGTGCCAGCACCCCTATCACCCACACCGGGGAGCTGTTTTTT. Full variable domain (remainder filled in from reference TRBV7-2 and TRBJ2-2): GAGVSQSPSNKVTEKGKDVELRCDPISGHTALYWYRQSLGQGLEFLIYFQGNSAPDKSGLPSDRFSAERTGGSVSTLTIQRTQQEDSAVYLCASTPITHTGELFFGEGSRLTVL.

This clonotype was picked up a small number of times. The chain uses TRBV5-4 and TRBJ2-3, with 13 nucleotides matching TRBD2. J gave up 4 bases and V 4 bases, and 6 bases lay outside the gene matches. The CDR3 is 16 residues long. From germline, CDR1 is SGHNT and CDR2 YYREEE (reference sequence). The CDR3: CASSPWTSGSPDTQYF. The CDR3 nucleotides are TGTGCCAGCAGCCCCTGGACTAGCGGGAGTCCAGATACGCAGTATTTT.

This clonotype occurred a few times. This rearrangement joins TRBV7-9 to TRBJ2-5; D possibly corresponds to TRBD2 (7 bases). CDR1 and CDR2 (germline): SEHNR, FQNEAQ (reference sequence). CDR3 length: 17 residues. Trimming cost V 8 bases and J 4 bases, with 26 bases left between them. As DNA, the CDR3 is TGTGCCAGCCTGGTGGGACAAAGAGGGGGGGCAGGAGAGACCCAGTACTTC. Translating gives CASLVGQRGGAGETQYF.

There are a few counts of this clonotype. The V and J genes are TRBV30 and TRBJ1-1, with 9 bases aligning to TRBD1. This CDR3 is 16 amino acids long. V lost 5 bases and J lost 5; bases outside the gene matches: 15. CDR1 and CDR2 (germline): GTSNPN, SVGIG (reference sequence). CDR3 amino acids: CAWVGTGTPVGTEAFF. The CDR3 DNA is TGTGCCTGGGTCGGGACAGGGACCCCTGTTGGGACTGAAGCTTTCTTT.

This rearrangement joins TRBV5-4 to TRBJ2-7, with 7 positions matching TRBD2. Germline loops: CDR1 SGHNT, CDR2 YYREEE (reference sequence). CDR3 length: 14 residues. V shed 0 bases and J 5 bases; nucleotides not matched to a gene: 5. The CDR3 reads CASSLEASGNEQYF. CDR3 sequence (DNA): TGTGCCAGCAGCTTGGAGGCTAGCGGTAACGAGCAGTACTTC.

The gene calls are TRBV5-1 and TRBJ2-5; D unresolved. This CDR3 has 14 amino acids. V was trimmed by 5 bases and J by 3 bases, leaving 14 bases between them. Looked up from germline, CDR1 is SGHRS and CDR2 is YFSETQ. The DNA of the CDR3 is TGCGCCAGCAGTTTTGACGGATCCAAAGAGACCCAGTACTTC. This sequence encodes CASSFDGSKETQYF.

Only a few counts were recorded for this clonotype. V is TRBV12-3 or TRBV12-4 and J is TRBJ2-2, with 12 positions matching TRBD2. This CDR3 is built from 16 residues. The V and J ends lost 5 bases and 8 bases, in that order; junction bases with no gene match: 9. CDR3 region: CASSPTSGGWAGELFF. The CDR3 nucleotides read TGTGCCAGCAGTCCGACTAGCGGGGGCTGGGCGGGGGAGCTGTTTTTT.

This clonotype was detected a few times. The J gene is TRBJ2-1, the V gene TRBV20-1, with 14 bases aligning to TRBD2. Losses at the gene ends were 5 bases for V and 3 bases for J; bases not matched to a gene: 9. The CDR3 extends over 17 amino acids. The germline V gene encodes CDR1 DFQATT and CDR2 SNEGSKA (reference sequence). This CDR3 is CSAPAPGLAGDYNEQFF. In DNA form, the CDR3 reads TGCAGTGCTCCAGCACCGGGACTAGCGGGAGACTACAATGAGCAGTTCTTC.

The table lists this clonotype with many counts. The rearrangement joins TRBV7-2 to TRBJ2-1; D is perhaps TRBD2 (7 bases). Germline CDR1 and CDR2: SGHTA and FQGNSA. V lost 5 bases and J lost 6, with 23 bases in between. The CDR3 totals 17 residues. This CDR3 reads CASSLERGRRGPNEQFF. As DNA, the CDR3 is TGTGCCAGCAGCCTCGAAAGAGGACGGCGGGGGCCCAATGAGCAGTTCTTC.

The chain uses TRBV18 and TRBJ2-2; unclear D gene. Germline CDR1 is KGHSH and CDR2 is LQKENI. This CDR3 contains 15 residues. The ends were cut back, 3 bases at V and 5 bases at J, with 13 bases in the middle. The CDR3 loop is CASSPWTDGTGELFF. The CDR3 region has the DNA TGTGCCAGCTCACCGTGGACGGACGGGACCGGGGAGCTGTTTTTT.

This clonotype was seen only a few times. This chain connects TRBV20-1 to TRBJ2-1; 7 bases are shared with TRBD2. V lost 8 bases, J lost 6 bases, and 13 bases stayed unmatched. This CDR3 has 14 amino acids. Germline lookup yields CDR1 DFQATT and CDR2 SNEGSKA (reference sequence). The DNA of the CDR3 is TGCAGTCCGTGGCGGGCTAGCGGAATCAATGAGCAGTTCTTC. This codes for CSPWRASGINEQFF.

The V and J genes are TRBV9 and TRBJ2-7, with TRBD1 identical over 7 bases. From germline, CDR1 is SGDLS and CDR2 YYNGEE. There are 16 residues in the CDR3. The ends lost 0 bases at V and 2 bases at J; junction bases unmatched: 8. CDR3 loop: CASSVAEGTATYEQYF. CDR3 in DNA: TGTGCCAGCAGCGTAGCTGAAGGGACAGCTACCTACGAGCAGTACTTC. Filled out from reference TRBV9 and TRBJ2-7, the complete variable domain reads DSGVTQTPKHLITATGQRVTLRCSPRSGDLSVYWYQQSLDQGLQFLIQYYNGEERAKGNILERFSAQQFPDLHSELNLSSLELGDSALYFCASSVAEGTATYEQYFGPGTRLTVT.

Ten or more counts support this clonotype. The rearrangement links TRBV7-6 to TRBJ2-7; D may correspond to TRBD1 or TRBD2 (7 bases each). Deletions cut 4 bases from V and 0 bases from J, with 13 bases between. This CDR3 is built from 15 residues. Per germline, CDR1 SGHVS and CDR2 FNYEAQ. In nucleotides, the CDR3 is TGTGCCAGCAGCTCAGGGGGGGGACACTCCTACGAGCAGTACTTC. This encodes CASSSGGGHSYEQYF.

This clonotype was counted a single time. The V and J genes are TRBV12-3 or TRBV12-4 and TRBJ1-6; D remains unclear. V was clipped by 2 bases and J by 5 bases, with 7 bases between them. The CDR3 runs 14 residues. The CDR3 sequence: CASSLRTDNSPLHF. The CDR3 DNA follows: TGTGCCAGCAGTTTAAGGACTGATAATTCACCCCTCCACTTT.

This clonotype was seen a single time. The genes are TRBV7-9 and TRBJ1-6; D possibly corresponds to TRBD1 (5 bases). The length of the CDR3 is 15 residues. V shed 4 bases and J shed 5 bases, with 12 bases lying between them. Germline CDR1 SEHNR, CDR2 FQNEAQ (reference sequence). The CDR3 DNA follows: TGTGCCAGCAGCTCTCGACAAGGGGATAATTCACCCCTCCACTTT. The encoded protein is CASSSRQGDNSPLHF.

The rearrangement uses TRBV29-1 and TRBJ1-1; D perhaps matches TRBD1 (5 bases). V was trimmed by 6 bases and J by 0 bases, leaving 11 bases between them. CDR1 and CDR2 from the germline V gene are SQVTM and ANQGSEA. The CDR3 is made up of 13 amino acids. CDR3 in DNA: TGCAGCGTCTCTAAGGGGATGAACACTGAAGCTTTCTTT. Protein: CSVSKGMNTEAFF. The whole variable domain, filled in from reference TRBV29-1 and TRBJ1-1, reads SAVISQKPSRDICQRGTSLTIQCQVDSQVTMMFWYRQQPGQSLTLIATANQGSEATYESGFVIDKFPISRPNLTFSTLTVSNMSPEDSSIYLCSVSKGMNTEAFFGQGTRLTVV.

This sequence joins TRBV5-1 and TRBJ2-1, with 9 bases that match TRBD2. The CDR3 contains 17 residues. V dropped 5 bases and J dropped 1; count of bases not matched to a gene: 10. Germline loops: CDR1 SGHRS, CDR2 YFSETQ. CDR3 coding DNA: TGCGCCAGCAGGGCAGCGGGGGGAGCCCAGTCCTACAATGAGCAGTTCTTC. This codes for CASRAAGGAQSYNEQFF.

This clonotype was seen a handful of times. The V call is TRBV13, the J call TRBJ2-1, with 8 positions matching TRBD1. From germline, CDR1 is PRHDT and CDR2 FYEKMQ (reference sequence). CDR3 length: 15 residues. V lost 5 bases to trimming and J lost 6 bases; unmatched junction nucleotides: 9. This chain's CDR3 is CASSRNRGMTNEQFF. The CDR3 DNA is TGTGCCAGCAGCCGAAACAGGGGGATGACCAATGAGCAGTTCTTC.

This chain links TRBV4-2 with TRBJ2-6; TRBD2 matches 9 bases. CDR1 is LGHNA, CDR2 YNFKEQ, per germline. The CDR3 spans 19 residues. The ends lost 0 bases at V and 0 bases at J; junction bases unmatched: 6. DNA of the CDR3: TGTGCCAGCAGCCAAGATAGCGGGACTAGCATCTCTGGGGCCAACGTCCTGACTTTC. It specifies CASSQDSGTSISGANVLTF.

This clonotype has just a few counts. V gene TRBV14 combines with J gene TRBJ2-7; tentatively, D is TRBD2 (6 bases). Trimming took 0 bases from V and 4 from J, leaving 13 bases between them. CDR1 and CDR2 (germline): SGHDN, FVKESK. CDR3 length: 15 amino acids. The CDR3, as DNA: TGTGCCAGCAGCCAAGAATCGCGGGGTCTATACGAGCAGTACTTC. Translating it yields CASSQESRGLYEQYF.

The J gene is TRBJ2-1, the V gene TRBV24-1, with D possibly being TRBD1 or TRBD2 (5 bases each). In germline, CDR1 is KGHDR, CDR2 SFDVKD. V lost 4 bases to trimming and J lost 2 bases, with 14 bases between them. This CDR3 has 16 amino acids. This chain's CDR3 is CATSDAGTAAYNEQFF. In DNA, the CDR3 is TGTGCCACCAGTGACGCCGGGACCGCCGCCTACAATGAGCAGTTCTTC.

This chain links TRBV11-2 with TRBJ2-2; 10 bases agree with TRBD2. The germline V gene has CDR1 SGHAT and CDR2 FQNNGV. The CDR3 covers 17 residues. V dropped 5 bases and J dropped 2; count of bases not matched to a gene: 8. CDR3 amino acids: CASSRRTSGTNTGELFF. In nucleotides, the CDR3 is TGTGCCAGCAGCCGCCGTACTAGCGGGACAAACACCGGGGAGCTGTTTTTT.

The CDR3 DNA sequence: TGTGCCAGCAGTGAAAGGCTAGCCCGGGAGCTGTTTTTT. Its translation is CASSERLARELFF. The chain is built from TRBV2 and TRBJ2-2; D is possibly TRBD2 (5 bases). CDR1 and CDR2 (germline): SNHLY, FYNNEI. Trimming took off 2 bases at V and 9 bases at J, with 10 bases between the two ends. The CDR3 spans 13 residues.